This T cell receptor beta chain came from a study of vaccination and CD4 T cells after COVID-19. The Oncomine TCR Beta short-read assay sequenced DNA from cultured CD4+ T cells. TCRdb recomputed calls from the PCR reads with MiXCR, one row per CDR3 protein. The repertoire holds around 15,000 distinct CDR3 sequences, with about 55% as singletons. Unmatched junction bases numbered 6, after V lost 10 bases and J lost 5 bases. Germline V gene lookup returns CDR1 ENHRY and CDR2 SYGVKD. This CDR3 has 13 residues. As concerns this clonotype: Its antigen remains unknown.

The treatment is: approximately nine-day PBMC culture with coronavirus spike peptide pools or control peptides (ViraFEST assay). The specimen was CD4+ T cells from blood, cultured in vitro. The J gene is TRBJ2-5, the V gene TRBV10-3; TRBD2 aligns across 11 bases. This clonotype originated in a human donor who had recovered from COVID-19. Here the CDR3 reads CATKTSGAETQYF. The CDR3 coding sequence is TGTGCCACGAAGACTAGCGGGGCGGAGACCCAGTACTTC.